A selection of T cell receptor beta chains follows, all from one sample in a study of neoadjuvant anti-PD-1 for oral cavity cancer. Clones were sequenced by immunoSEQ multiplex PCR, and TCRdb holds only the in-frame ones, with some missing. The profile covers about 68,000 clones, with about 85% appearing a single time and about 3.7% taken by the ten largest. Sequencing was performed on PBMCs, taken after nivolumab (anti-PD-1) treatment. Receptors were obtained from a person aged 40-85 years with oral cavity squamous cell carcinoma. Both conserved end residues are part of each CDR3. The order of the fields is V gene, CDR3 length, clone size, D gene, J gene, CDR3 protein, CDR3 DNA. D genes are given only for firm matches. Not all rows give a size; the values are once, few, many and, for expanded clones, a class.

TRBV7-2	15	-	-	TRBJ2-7	CASSLSQGSYYEQYF	TGTGCCAGCAGCTTATCGCAGGGCTCTTACTACGAGCAGTACTTC
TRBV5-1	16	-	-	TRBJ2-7	CASSLVSSGPTYEQYF	TGCGCCAGCAGCTTAGTATCCAGCGGGCCTACCTACGAGCAGTACTTC
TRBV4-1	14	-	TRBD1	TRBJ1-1	CASSPRQGHTEAFF	TGCGCCAGCAGCCCCCGACAGGGACACACTGAAGCTTTCTTT
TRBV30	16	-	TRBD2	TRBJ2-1	CAWSSTSGSNYNEQFF	TGTGCCTGGAGTTCGACTAGCGGGAGTAACTACAATGAGCAGTTCTTC
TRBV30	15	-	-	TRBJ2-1	CAWRAARYSYNEQFF	TGTGCCTGGAGGGCGGCACGCTACTCCTACAATGAGCAGTTCTTC
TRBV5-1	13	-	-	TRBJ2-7	CASSLNSPYEQYF	TGCGCCAGCAGCTTAAACAGTCCCTACGAGCAGTACTTC
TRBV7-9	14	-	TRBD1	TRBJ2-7	CASSFGTGGGEQYF	TGTGCCAGCAGCTTCGGGACAGGGGGCGGCGAGCAGTACTTC
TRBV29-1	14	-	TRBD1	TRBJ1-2	CSVEDRGQSYGYTF	TGCAGCGTTGAGGACAGGGGGCAAAGCTATGGCTACACCTTC
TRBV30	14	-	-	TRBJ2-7	CAWSVPREGEEQYF	TGTGCCTGGAGTGTACCGAGGGAGGGGGAGGAGCAGTACTTC
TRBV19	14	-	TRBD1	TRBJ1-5	CASSGTGGNQPQHF	TGTGCCAGTAGCGGGACAGGGGGGAATCAGCCCCAGCATTTT
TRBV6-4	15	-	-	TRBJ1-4	CASRGGGSGNEKLFF	TGTGCCAGCAGGGGGGGTGGGAGCGGTAATGAAAAACTGTTTTTT
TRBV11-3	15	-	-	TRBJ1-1	CASSSDSNRNTEAFF	TGTGCCAGCAGCTCGGACTCAAACAGGAACACTGAAGCTTTCTTT
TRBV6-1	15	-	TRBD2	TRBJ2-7	CASRIPGTRPYEQYF	TGTGCCAGCAGAATCCCCGGGACTAGACCCTACGAGCAGTACTTC
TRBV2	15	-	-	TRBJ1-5	CASSEGRGGRQPQHF	TGTGCCAGCAGTGAGGGGCGGGGAGGTCGTCAGCCCCAGCATTTT
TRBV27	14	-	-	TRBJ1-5	CASSLLGPNQPQHF	TGTGCCAGCAGTTTATTGGGACCCAATCAGCCCCAGCATTTT
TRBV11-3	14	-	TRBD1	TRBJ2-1	CASSLGQGEYEQFF	TGTGCCAGCAGCTTAGGACAGGGGGAGTATGAGCAGTTCTTC
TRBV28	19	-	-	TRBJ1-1	CASTPLGGLREGEGTEAFF	TGTGCCAGCACCCCTCTGGGGGGACTTAGAGAGGGGGAGGGAACTGAAGCTTTCTTT
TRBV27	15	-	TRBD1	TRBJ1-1	CASSLSDRANTEAFF	TGTGCCAGCAGTTTATCGGACAGGGCGAACACTGAAGCTTTCTTT
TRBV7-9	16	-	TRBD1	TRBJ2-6	CASSQGQSSGANVLTF	TGTGCCAGCAGCCAGGGACAGAGCTCTGGGGCCAACGTCCTGACTTTC
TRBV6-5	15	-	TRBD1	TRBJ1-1	CASSYSRTGSTEAFF	TGTGCCAGCAGTTACTCTAGGACAGGGTCCACTGAAGCTTTCTTT
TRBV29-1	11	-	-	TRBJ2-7	CSVGASNGQYF	TGCAGCGTTGGCGCCTCTAACGGGCAGTACTTC
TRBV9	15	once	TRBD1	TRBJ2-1	CASSVEGTGGNEQFF	TGTGCCAGCAGCGTAGAGGGGACAGGGGGGAATGAGCAGTTCTTC
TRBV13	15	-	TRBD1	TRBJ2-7	CASSPGQGARDEQYF	TGTGCCAGCAGCCCGGGACAGGGGGCGCGGGACGAGCAGTACTTC
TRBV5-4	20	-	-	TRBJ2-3	CASSLSGATEYLLHTDTQYF	TGTGCCAGCAGCTTAAGTGGCGCTACGGAATACCTACTCCACACAGATACGCAGTATTTT
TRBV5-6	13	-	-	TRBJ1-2	CASSPAFAYGYTF	TGTGCCAGCAGCCCAGCCTTTGCCTATGGCTACACCTTC
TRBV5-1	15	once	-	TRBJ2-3	CASSSGGDRTDTQYF	TGCGCCAGCAGCTCTGGTGGGGACCGCACAGATACGCAGTATTTT
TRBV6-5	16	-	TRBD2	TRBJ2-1	CASSYSLTSGNNEQFF	TGTGCCAGCAGTTACTCGTTGACTAGCGGTAACAATGAGCAGTTCTTC
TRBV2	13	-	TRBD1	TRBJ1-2	CASRDRGPDGYTF	TGTGCCAGCAGGGACAGGGGGCCGGATGGCTACACCTTC